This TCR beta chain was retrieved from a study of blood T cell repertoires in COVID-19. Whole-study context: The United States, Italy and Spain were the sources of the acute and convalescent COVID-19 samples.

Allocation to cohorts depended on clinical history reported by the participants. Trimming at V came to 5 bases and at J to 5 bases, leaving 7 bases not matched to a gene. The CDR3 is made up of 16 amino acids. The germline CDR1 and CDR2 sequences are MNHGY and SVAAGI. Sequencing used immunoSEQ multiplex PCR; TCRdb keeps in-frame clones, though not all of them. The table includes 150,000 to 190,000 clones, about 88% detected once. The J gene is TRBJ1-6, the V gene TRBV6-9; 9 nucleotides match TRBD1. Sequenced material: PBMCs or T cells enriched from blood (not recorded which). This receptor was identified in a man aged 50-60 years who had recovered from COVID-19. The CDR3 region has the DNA TGTGCCAGCAGTCCCCGGGACAGGGTTAATAATTCACCCCTCCACTTT. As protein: CASSPRDRVNNSPLHF.